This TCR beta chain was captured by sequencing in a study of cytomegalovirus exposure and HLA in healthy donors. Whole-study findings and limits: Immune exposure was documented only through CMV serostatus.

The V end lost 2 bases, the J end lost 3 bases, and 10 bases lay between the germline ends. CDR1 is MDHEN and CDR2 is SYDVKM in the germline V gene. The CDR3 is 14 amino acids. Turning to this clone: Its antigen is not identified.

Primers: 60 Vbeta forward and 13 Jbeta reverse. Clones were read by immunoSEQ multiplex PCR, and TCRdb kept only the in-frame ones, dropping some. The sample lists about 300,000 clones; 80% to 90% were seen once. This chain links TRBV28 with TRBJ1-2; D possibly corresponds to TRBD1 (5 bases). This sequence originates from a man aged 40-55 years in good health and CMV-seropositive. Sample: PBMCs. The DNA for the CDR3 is TGTGCCAGCAGTTTAGGGGCGGATCACTATGGCTACACCTTC. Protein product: CASSLGADHYGYTF.